These 25 T cell receptor beta chains came from one sample sequenced in a study of T cell responses to AZD1222 COVID-19 vaccine. The data were produced by immunoSEQ multiplex PCR, yet TCRdb's version contains in-frame clones alone and is incomplete. The repertoire has 120,000 or so clones, over 70% of them found once; the top ten carry around 5.6%. This material consisted of peripheral blood, taken on day 0 of AZD1222 vaccination. Every receptor here comes from an adult in good health.

This sequence joins TRBV11-1 and TRBJ2-2; perhaps D is TRBD1 or TRBD2 (5 bases each). CDR1 is SGHAT, CDR2 FQDESV, per germline (reference sequence). This CDR3 region has 14 residues. The V gene lost 7 bases and the J gene lost 6 bases, with 15 bases spanning the gap. This chain's CDR3 is CASTPTGAAGELFF. Here the CDR3 DNA reads TGTGCCAGCACCCCTACCGGGGCAGCCGGGGAGCTGTTTTTT.

This clone was counted a few times. The chain uses TRBV14 and TRBJ2-3, with 7 bases that match TRBD1. Germline-derived CDR1 and CDR2 are SGHDN and FVKESK. Trimming took 4 bases from V and 2 from J; bases not matched to a gene: 6. This CDR3 spans 15 amino acids. The CDR3 here is CASSPPGTATDTQYF. The CDR3, as DNA: TGTGCCAGCAGCCCGCCCGGGACAGCCACAGATACGCAGTATTTT.

The genes are TRBV5-4 and TRBJ2-7, with unresolved D. This CDR3 region has 13 residues. CDR1 and CDR2 (germline): SGHNT, YYREEE (reference sequence). V was cut by 4 bases and J by 5 bases, with 13 bases left in between. Here the CDR3 DNA reads TGTGCCAGCAGCAAGGACCGTCCAGACGAGCAGTACTTC. Residues: CASSKDRPDEQYF.

The genes are TRBV28 and TRBJ2-7; 14 positions agree with TRBD2. This CDR3 region has 15 residues. In germline, CDR1 is MDHEN, CDR2 SYDVKM. V dropped 7 bases and J dropped 6; count of bases not matched to a gene: 8. The CDR3 reads CASNLGGLAGVEQYF. CDR3 in DNA: TGTGCCAGCAACCTGGGGGGACTAGCGGGAGTCGAGCAGTACTTC.

The genes are TRBV10-3 and TRBJ2-5; a possible D gene is TRBD1 (5 bases). Germline V lookup: CDR1 ENHRY, CDR2 SYGVKD. This CDR3 is built from 12 residues. The V and J ends lost 9 bases and 0 bases respectively, with 8 bases between them. The CDR3 spells CAIQANQETQYF. In DNA, the CDR3 is TGTGCCATACAGGCAAACCAAGAGACCCAGTACTTC.

This chain joins TRBV20-1 and TRBJ2-7, with D uncertain. V shed 6 bases and J shed 1 base, with 7 bases lying between them. The CDR3 sequence is 11 residues long. Germline V gene lookup returns CDR1 DFQATT and CDR2 SNEGSKA (reference sequence). In nucleotides, the CDR3 is TGCAGTGCCGCGATATCCTACGAGCAGTACTTC. Amino acids: CSAAISYEQYF.

The CDR3, as DNA: TGTGCCAGCAGCTTTGGGGAACTCACTGAAGCTTTCTTT. It yields the protein CASSFGELTEAFF. The V gene is TRBV11-2, the J gene TRBJ1-1, with D unresolved. V lost 3 bases and J lost 4, with 9 bases in between. Germline CDR1 reads SGHAT; CDR2 reads FQNNGV. This CDR3 region has 13 residues.

V is TRBV5-4 and J is TRBJ2-3; 12 bases fit TRBD1. The CDR3 runs 17 residues. Looked up from germline, CDR1 is SGHNT and CDR2 is YYREEE (reference sequence). With 0 bases clipped from V and 7 bases from J, the junction kept 9 bases outside the gene matches. CDR3 nucleotide sequence: TGTGCCAGCAGCTTGGCCCCTACGGGACAGGGGGCAAATACGCAGTATTTT. Protein product: CASSLAPTGQGANTQYF.

V usage is TRBV7-9 and J usage is TRBJ2-7; the D gene is possibly TRBD2 (5 bases). The CDR3 consists of 12 residues. Germline CDR1 SEHNR, CDR2 FQNEAQ (reference sequence). Trimming removed 4 bases from V and 7 bases from J, with 11 bases in between. The CDR3 spells CASSYLAQEQYF. The CDR3 DNA follows: TGTGCCAGCAGCTACCTAGCTCAAGAGCAGTACTTC. The variable domain in full, with the rest retrieved from reference TRBV7-9 and TRBJ2-7, is DTGVSQNPRHKITKRGQNVTFRCDPISEHNRLYWYRQTLGQGPEFLTYFQNEAQLEKSRLLSDRFSAERPKGSFSTLEIQRTEQGDSAMYLCASSYLAQEQYFGPGTRLTVT.

This chain links TRBV28 with TRBJ1-1, with TRBD1 matching 11 bases. Germline-derived CDR1 and CDR2 are MDHEN and SYDVKM. The CDR3 has 15 residues. With 8 bases clipped from V and 1 base from J, the junction kept 6 bases outside the gene matches. CDR3: CASGLGQGGNTEAFF. The CDR3 DNA reads as TGTGCCAGCGGATTGGGACAGGGGGGGAACACTGAAGCTTTCTTT.

The CDR3 sequence: CASSTKPGGELFF. CDR3 bases: TGTGCCAGCAGTACCAAGCCCGGCGGGGAGCTGTTTTTT. This chain connects TRBV3-1 (or the pseudogene TRBV3-2) to TRBJ2-2; D gene unclear. Germline V gene sequence: CDR1 LGHDT, CDR2 YNNKEL (reference sequence). The CDR3 contains 13 residues. Between the trimmed V and J ends, which lost 6 bases and 7 bases, there was a span of 12 bases.

This clone was picked up one time. The chain has TRBV2 and TRBJ1-5; 11 bases agree with TRBD1. V dropped 6 bases and J dropped 7; count of bases not matched to a gene: 5. The CDR3 is 14 amino acids. The germline V gene encodes CDR1 SNHLY and CDR2 FYNNEI. CDR3 in DNA: TGTGCCAGCAGGGGACAGGGGGAAGGACAGCCCCAGCATTTT. It yields the protein CASRGQGEGQPQHF.

The rearrangement uses TRBV11-2 and TRBJ2-1; the match to TRBD2 covers 8 bases. CDR1 and CDR2 from the germline V gene are SGHAT and FQNNGV. V gave up 5 bases and J gave up 5 bases; unmatched junction bases: 8. CDR3 length equals 15 residues. The CDR3 bases are TGTGCCAGCAGCAAGGGACTAGAGGACCACAATGAGCAGTTCTTC. Translating it yields CASSKGLEDHNEQFF. The full variable domain, with the rest looked up from reference TRBV11-2 and TRBJ2-1, is EAGVAQSPRYKIIEKRQSVAFWCNPISGHATLYWYQQILGQGPKLLIQFQNNGVVDDSQLPKDRFSAERLKGVDSTLKIQPAKLEDSAVYLCASSKGLEDHNEQFFGPGTRLTVL.

V and J are TRBV4-1 and TRBJ2-1; D perhaps matches TRBD1 (6 bases). Trimming took 4 bases from V and 0 from J, leaving 13 bases between them. The CDR3 consists of 16 residues. From germline, CDR1 is MGHRA and CDR2 YSYEKL. CDR3 protein: CASSRKQGGSYNEQFF. CDR3 in DNA: TGCGCCAGCAGCCGAAAACAGGGTGGCTCCTACAATGAGCAGTTCTTC.

J is TRBJ1-6 and V is TRBV3-1 (or the pseudogene TRBV3-2), with 11 bases that match TRBD1. Per the germline V gene, CDR1 is LGHDT and CDR2 is YNNKEL (reference sequence). Unmatched junction bases numbered 9, after V lost 8 bases and J lost 6 bases. The CDR3 is made up of 16 amino acids. The CDR3 DNA reads as TGTGCCAGCGGTATCGGACAGGGGGCGTCTAATTCACCCCTCCACTTT. This codes for CASGIGQGASNSPLHF.

The V and J genes are TRBV5-1 and TRBJ1-2, with 7 bases matching TRBD1. This CDR3 spans 14 amino acids. Unmatched junction bases numbered 4, after V lost 0 bases and J lost 5 bases. Germline values: CDR1 SGHRS, CDR2 YFSETQ. The CDR3 region has the DNA TGCGCCAGCAGCTTGGGTCAGGGGGAGTATGGCTACACCTTC. It is translated as CASSLGQGEYGYTF.

The rearrangement links TRBV10-3 to TRBJ2-1; 7 bases are a match to TRBD2. The CDR3 is 15 residues long. The V segment lost 3 bases and the J segment 5 bases; nucleotides outside the gene matches: 7. Germline V gene lookup returns CDR1 ENHRY and CDR2 SYGVKD. The CDR3 sequence is CAISDSGRENNEQFF. CDR3 coding DNA: TGTGCCATCAGTGACTCGGGGAGGGAGAACAATGAGCAGTTCTTC.

V gene TRBV6-5 combines with J gene TRBJ2-5, with D perhaps assigned TRBD1 or TRBD2 (7 bases each). Per the germline V gene, CDR1 is MNHEY and CDR2 is SVGAGI. The CDR3 is 14 amino acids. V lost 6 bases and J lost 5, with 16 bases in between. The CDR3 coding sequence is TGTGCCAGCAGCCGTTACAGGGGAGGGGAGACCCAGTACTTC. Amino acids: CASSRYRGGETQYF.

This rearrangement joins TRBV9 to TRBJ1-3; no firm D call. This CDR3 spans 16 amino acids. Trimming cost V 0 bases and J 0 bases, with 10 bases left between them. Germline values: CDR1 SGDLS, CDR2 YYNGEE. CDR3 sequence (DNA): TGTGCCAGCAGCGTAGGGTTTATAAGCTCTGGAAACACCATATATTTT. It specifies CASSVGFISSGNTIYF.

This rearrangement joins TRBV2 to TRBJ2-3; 7 nucleotides line up with TRBD2. Germline V gene lookup returns CDR1 SNHLY and CDR2 FYNNEI. The CDR3 covers 15 residues. V trimming: 3 bases; J trimming: 0 bases; junction bases outside the gene matches: 3. The CDR3 coding sequence is TGTGCCAGCAGTGATCCTAGCGGTAGCACAGATACGCAGTATTTT. This codes for CASSDPSGSTDTQYF.

This clone showed up just once. The chain carries TRBV5-3 and TRBJ1-1; no clear D gene. TRBV5-3 is marked as an open reading frame, function uncertain. The CDR3 covers 12 residues. Deletions cut 2 bases from V and 5 bases from J, with 7 bases between. CDR3 sequence (DNA): TGTGCCAGAAGCTTTTGGGTAACTGAAGCTTTCTTT. Amino acid sequence: CARSFWVTEAFF.

This clone turned up a few times. The chain joins TRBV11-2 to TRBJ1-1, with no clear D. Germline assignment: CDR1 SGHAT and CDR2 FQNNGV. This CDR3 is built from 14 residues. V shed 1 base and J shed 1 base, with 7 bases lying between them. The CDR3 is CASSLVAPNTEAFF. CDR3 coding DNA: TGTGCCAGCAGCTTAGTAGCGCCGAACACTGAAGCTTTCTTT.

The J gene is TRBJ2-3, the V gene TRBV2; 8 positions agree with TRBD2. J gave up 8 bases and V 0 bases, and 10 bases lay outside the gene matches. This CDR3 spans 16 amino acids. Per germline, CDR1 SNHLY and CDR2 FYNNEI. For the CDR3, the DNA is TGTGCCAGCAGTGAAGCGGCCGGCGGGGGGCGCATTACGCAGTATTTT. Encoded protein: CASSEAAGGGRITQYF.

CDR3 bases: TGCGCCAGCAAGGAGGTCGGGCCGAGTGAAGCTTTCTTT. Protein product: CASKEVGPSEAFF. The chain is built from TRBV5-1 and TRBJ1-1; no clear D. The CDR3 loop spans 13 amino acids. Germline V gene sequence: CDR1 SGHRS, CDR2 YFSETQ. V lost 6 bases and J 7 bases, leaving 16 bases between the germline ends.

This chain connects TRBV5-4 to TRBJ2-5, with D possibly matching TRBD1 (6 bases). Germline V gives CDR1 SGHNT, CDR2 YYREEE (reference sequence). V shed 4 bases and J shed 5 bases, with 12 bases lying between them. The CDR3 loop spans 13 amino acids. The CDR3 loop is CASSTNQGETQYF. Here the CDR3 DNA reads TGTGCCAGCAGCACAAACCAGGGGGAGACCCAGTACTTC.